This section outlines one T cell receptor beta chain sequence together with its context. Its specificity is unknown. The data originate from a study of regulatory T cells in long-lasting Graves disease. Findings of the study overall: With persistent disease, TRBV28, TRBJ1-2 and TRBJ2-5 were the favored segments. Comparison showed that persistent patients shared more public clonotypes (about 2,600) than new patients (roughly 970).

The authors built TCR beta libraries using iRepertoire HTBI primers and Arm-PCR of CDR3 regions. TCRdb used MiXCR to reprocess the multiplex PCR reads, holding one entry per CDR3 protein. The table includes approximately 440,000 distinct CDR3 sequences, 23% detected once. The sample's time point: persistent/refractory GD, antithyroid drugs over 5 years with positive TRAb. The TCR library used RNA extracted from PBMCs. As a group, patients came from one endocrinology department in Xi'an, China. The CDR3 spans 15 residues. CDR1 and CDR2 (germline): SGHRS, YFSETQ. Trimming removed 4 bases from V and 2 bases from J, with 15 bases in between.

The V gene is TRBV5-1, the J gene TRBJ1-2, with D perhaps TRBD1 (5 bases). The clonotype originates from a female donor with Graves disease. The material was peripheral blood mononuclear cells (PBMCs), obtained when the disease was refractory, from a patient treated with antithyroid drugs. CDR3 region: CASSQTAFPNYGYTF. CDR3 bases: TGCGCCAGCAGCCAGACAGCCTTCCCGAACTATGGCTACACCTTC.